The rows below give T cell receptor beta chains drawn from one sample of a study of cytomegalovirus exposure and HLA in healthy donors. Assay: immunoSEQ multiplex PCR; the TCRdb copy retains only in-frame clones and omits some. Among about 60,000 clones listed, around two thirds were seen once. Sample: PBMCs. These receptors originate from a woman aged 55 to 70 in good health and CMV-seropositive. Each CDR3 is given with its conserved first and last residue. The order of the fields is clone size, D gene, J gene, V gene, CDR3 protein, CDR3 DNA. A D gene is named only where the DNA matches it firmly. Clone size is given for some rows only: seen once, a few or many times, or a class if the clone is expanded.

-,TRBD1,TRBJ1-2,TRBV9,CASSVGGTGLNYGYTF,TGTGCCAGCAGCGTAGGGGGGACAGGGCTTAACTATGGCTACACCTTC
-,TRBD1,TRBJ1-2,TRBV9,CASSGQGAYGYTF,TGTGCCAGCAGCGGACAGGGGGCCTATGGCTACACCTTC
few,-,TRBJ1-1,TRBV6-5,CASRPQDSSEAFF,TGTGCCAGCAGACCCCAGGACAGCTCTGAAGCTTTCTTT
-,TRBD1,TRBJ2-7,TRBV9,CASSDRGTYEQYF,TGTGCCAGCAGCGACAGGGGGACCTACGAGCAGTACTTC
-,TRBD1,TRBJ1-4,TRBV7-2,CASSIMTGSEEKLFF,TGTGCCAGCAGCATTATGACAGGGTCGGAAGAAAAACTGTTTTTT
-,TRBD1,TRBJ1-1,TRBV5-6,CASSAIDRVAEAFF,TGTGCCAGCAGCGCAATAGACAGGGTCGCTGAAGCTTTCTTT
few,-,TRBJ2-7,TRBV5-5,CASSIRSDSYEQYF,TGTGCCAGCAGCATTCGGTCCGATTCCTACGAGCAGTACTTC
-,-,TRBJ2-7,TRBV5-4,CASSPGLPTYEQYF,TGTGCCAGCAGCCCTGGACTGCCGACCTACGAGCAGTACTTC
-,-,TRBJ1-2,TRBV13,CASSFTGGQEGYTF,TGTGCCAGCAGCTTCACCGGGGGGCAGGAGGGCTACACCTTC
once,-,TRBJ1-3,TRBV9,CASSVGGPLGLSGNTIYF,TGTGCCAGCAGCGTAGGTGGCCCTCTGGGACTCTCTGGAAACACCATATATTTT
-,-,TRBJ1-1,TRBV29-1,CSALQGNTEAFF,TGCAGCGCCTTACAGGGGAACACTGAAGCTTTCTTT
-,TRBD1,TRBJ1-1,TRBV7-7,CASSLVGGTGQRENTEAFF,TGTGCCAGCAGCTTAGTTGGTGGGACAGGGCAGCGGGAGAACACTGAAGCTTTCTTT
-,TRBD2,TRBJ2-2,TRBV6-6,CARSPNSGAGTGELFF,TGTGCCCGCAGCCCGAATAGCGGGGCGGGCACCGGGGAGCTGTTTTTT
few,-,TRBJ2-7,TRBV18,CASSPRDRGPTSGGAYEQYF,TGTGCCAGCTCACCCCGGGACAGGGGGCCTACTAGCGGGGGGGCCTACGAGCAGTACTTC
-,TRBD1,TRBJ2-1,TRBV9,CASSVVKGQGSEQFF,TGTGCCAGCAGCGTAGTTAAGGGACAGGGTTCCGAGCAGTTCTTC
-,-,TRBJ2-7,TRBV5-1,CASSFGGYEQYF,TGCGCCAGCAGCTTCGGGGGCTACGAGCAGTACTTC
-,-,TRBJ2-3,TRBV5-1,CASSLVVSGTDTQYF,TGCGCCAGCAGCTTGGTAGTCTCGGGCACAGATACGCAGTATTTT
few,-,TRBJ2-1,TRBV27,CASSLTPGGPGSNEQFF,TGTGCCAGCAGTTTGACCCCCGGCGGTCCCGGGAGCAATGAGCAGTTCTTC
few,-,TRBJ2-5,TRBV6-6,CASSYDEGEETQYF,TGTGCCAGCAGTTACGATGAGGGGGAAGAGACCCAGTACTTC
-,TRBD1,TRBJ1-1,TRBV20-1,CSAKGATEAFF,TGCAGTGCTAAGGGGGCCACTGAAGCTTTCTTT
-,TRBD1,TRBJ2-1,TRBV19,CASSTLDRGAYNEQFF,TGTGCCAGTAGTACCCTGGACAGGGGGGCCTACAATGAGCAGTTCTTC
once,-,TRBJ2-7,TRBV5-1,CASSLDRPAYEQYF,TGCGCCAGCAGCTTGGACAGGCCGGCCTACGAGCAGTACTTC
-,TRBD2,TRBJ2-1,TRBV9,CASSARDYTYNEQFF,TGTGCCAGCAGCGCGCGGGACTACACCTACAATGAGCAGTTCTTC
-,TRBD2,TRBJ2-1,TRBV27,CASSYRALGLAGGPWGNEQFF,TGTGCCAGCAGTTACCGCGCACTGGGACTAGCGGGGGGGCCGTGGGGAAATGAGCAGTTCTTC
-,-,TRBJ2-7,TRBV2,CASGSDRIAKEQYF,TGTGCCAGCGGTTCAGACAGGATAGCTAAGGAGCAGTACTTC
-,TRBD2,TRBJ2-7,TRBV7-6,CASSLELAGVYEQYF,TGTGCCAGCAGCTTAGAGCTAGCGGGGGTCTACGAGCAGTACTTC
-,-,TRBJ1-1,TRBV6-6,CASSPRGNTEAFF,TGTGCCAGCAGCCCTCGAGGGAACACTGAAGCTTTCTTT
-,TRBD2,TRBJ2-1,TRBV18,CASSPPGSGGADNEQFF,TGTGCCAGCTCACCACCTGGGAGCGGGGGGGCCGACAATGAGCAGTTCTTC
-,-,TRBJ2-1,TRBV7-2,CASSLSILAEQFF,TGTGCCAGCAGCTTATCGATCCTAGCGGAGCAGTTCTTC
-,TRBD2,TRBJ2-1,TRBV11-2,CASSPLESGLAVNEQFF,TGTGCCAGCAGCCCATTGGAATCGGGACTAGCCGTTAATGAGCAGTTCTTC
-,TRBD2,TRBJ2-7,TRBV10-1,CASSESGAGSREQYF,TGCGCCAGCAGTGAGTCGGGAGCGGGAAGTCGCGAGCAGTACTTC
-,-,TRBJ2-4,TRBV5-1,CASSDEGQGGKNIQYF,TGCGCCAGCAGCGATGAGGGTCAGGGGGGAAAAAACATTCAGTACTTC
-,-,TRBJ1-1,TRBV5-4,CASSLVRENTEAFF,TGTGCCAGCAGCTTGGTTCGAGAAAACACTGAAGCTTTCTTT
-,TRBD1,TRBJ2-1,TRBV6-1,CASSEMGQGPNEQFF,TGTGCCAGCAGTGAAATGGGACAGGGGCCCAATGAGCAGTTCTTC
-,-,TRBJ1-6,TRBV6-5,CASSSDESLGTLHF,TGTGCCAGCAGTTCTGATGAGTCCCTAGGAACCCTCCACTTT
-,TRBD1,TRBJ1-4,TRBV19,CASSIDSSTGGRGLFF,TGTGCCAGTAGTATAGATTCGTCGACAGGGGGCAGGGGACTGTTTTTT
-,-,TRBJ1-5,TRBV7-2,CASSGSGPGQPQHF,TGTGCCAGCAGCGGGTCTGGGCCGGGGCAGCCCCAGCATTTT
-,TRBD2,TRBJ2-7,TRBV4-3,CASSRERGGQYEQYF,TGCGCCAGCAGCCGAGAGCGGGGGGGCCAGTACGAGCAGTACTTC
once,-,TRBJ2-7,TRBV7-8,CASSLAVSTSPPYEQYF,TGTGCCAGCAGCTTAGCGGTAAGTACTAGCCCACCCTACGAGCAGTACTTC
-,TRBD2,TRBJ2-1,TRBV27,CASSIGTTNNEQFF,TGTGCCAGCAGTATTGGGACTACCAACAATGAGCAGTTCTTC
-,TRBD1,TRBJ2-5,TRBV7-9,CASSLGDRGRETQYF,TGTGCCAGCAGCTTAGGGGACAGGGGACGGGAGACCCAGTACTTC
-,-,TRBJ1-1,TRBV7-8,CASSFTSGLMNTEAFF,TGTGCCAGCAGCTTCACCTCGGGACTTATGAACACTGAAGCTTTCTTT
-,-,TRBJ1-1,TRBV2,CASSDARMSTEAFF,TGTGCCAGCAGTGACGCACGTATGAGCACTGAAGCTTTCTTT
-,-,TRBJ1-5,TRBV21-1,CASSARDRGKQPQHF,TGTGCCAGCAGCGCGCGGGACAGGGGAAAACAGCCCCAGCATTTT
large,-,TRBJ1-2,TRBV6-6,CASSQMTDLANYGYTF,TGTGCCAGCAGCCAAATGACAGACCTCGCTAACTATGGCTACACCTTC
once,TRBD2,TRBJ2-3,TRBV5-1,CASSLASGGVTDTQYF,TGCGCCAGCAGCTTGGCTAGCGGGGGGGTCACAGATACGCAGTATTTT
-,TRBD1,TRBJ2-7,TRBV27,CASSFRGQGFYEQYF,TGTGCCAGCAGTTTCCGCGGACAGGGGTTCTACGAGCAGTACTTC
once,TRBD2,TRBJ2-1,TRBV7-2,CASSLADSGTSGAYNEQFF,TGTGCCAGCAGCTTAGCGGATTCCGGGACTAGCGGGGCTTACAATGAGCAGTTCTTC
-,TRBD1,TRBJ1-4,TRBV6-6,CASSPGQGAISEKLFF,TGTGCCAGCAGCCCGGGACAGGGGGCCATTTCAGAAAAACTGTTTTTT
-,TRBD1,TRBJ2-7,TRBV27,CASSSGVWDRTYEQYF,TGTGCCAGCAGTTCCGGCGTTTGGGACAGAACTTACGAGCAGTACTTC
-,-,TRBJ1-5,TRBV12-5,CASGEGDQHF,TGTGCTAGTGGAGAAGGGGATCAGCATTTT
-,-,TRBJ1-5,TRBV19,CASSIDIEGDYSNQPQHF,TGTGCCAGTAGTATAGATATAGAAGGGGACTATAGCAATCAGCCCCAGCATTTT
few,TRBD2,TRBJ2-1,TRBV9,CASSVGLAGAYEQFF,TGTGCCAGCAGCGTAGGACTAGCGGGGGCCTATGAGCAGTTCTTC
-,TRBD1,TRBJ1-5,TRBV7-2,CASSWGGTASNQPQHF,TGTGCCAGCAGCTGGGGCGGGACAGCTAGCAATCAGCCCCAGCATTTT
-,-,TRBJ1-2,TRBV7-2,CASSLAVRQTYGYTF,TGTGCCAGCAGCTTAGCGGTGAGGCAGACCTATGGCTACACCTTC
-,-,TRBJ1-2,TRBV19,CASSSLRGGEGYTF,TGTGCCAGTAGTTCCCTTCGCGGGGGAGAAGGCTACACCTTC
-,TRBD1,TRBJ1-2,TRBV6-4,CASSRSPGQGYYGYTF,TGTGCCAGCAGTCGCTCTCCGGGACAGGGTTACTATGGCTACACCTTC
-,-,TRBJ1-2,TRBV5-4,CASSLAGSGGNYGYTF,TGTGCCAGCAGCTTGGCAGGGTCCGGGGGGAACTATGGCTACACCTTC
-,-,TRBJ1-3,TRBV4-3,CASSPRHSSGNTIYF,TGCGCCAGCAGCCCTCGACACAGCTCTGGAAACACCATATATTTT
-,-,TRBJ2-4,TRBV5-6,CASSLAGGAKNIQYF,TGTGCCAGCAGCTTGGCGGGGGGCGCCAAAAACATTCAGTACTTC